Below, one T cell receptor beta chain is given with its context. The antigen is not known. The junction differs from germline at one of its ends, possibly a read error. The germline V gene has CDR1 SNHLY and CDR2 FYNNEI. This CDR3 has 16 amino acids. The record originates from a study of T cell responses to AZD1222 COVID-19 vaccine. Study-level results: Only a handful of AZD1222 recipients tested seropositive at baseline.

Repertoires were generated with immunoSEQ multiplex PCR, while TCRdb's copy carries only in-frame clones and drops some. This table holds roughly 98,000 clones, 85% to 90% found once. Pooling was applied to second doses at about 4 or about 12 weeks. The TCR was taken from an adult who received the AZD1222 COVID-19 vaccine. The material sequenced was peripheral blood, taken 28 days after the second AZD1222 dose. The chain combines TRBV2 with TRBJ2-7; TRBD2 agrees at 10 bases. The CDR3 DNA sequence: TGTGCCAGCAGAGAAGGGGGCTTAGCGGGAGGTTACGAGCAGTACTTC. It is translated as CASREGGLAGGYEQYF.